This T cell receptor beta chain was obtained from a study of cytomegalovirus exposure and HLA in healthy donors. Overall study findings and caveats: Highly shared sequence variants in one cluster were likely a sequencing artifact. Among the most significant clusters, several appeared linked to common viral pathogens in a later analysis. In a later analysis, TCR beta V- and J-gene trimming was associated with a missense DCLRE1C variant. 87-base-pair reads could not separate some V segments, including TRBV6-2 and TRBV6-3.

Germline V gene sequence: CDR1 MGHDK, CDR2 SYGVNS. Deletions cut 4 bases from V and 7 bases from J, with 14 bases between. The CDR3 has 14 amino acids. The study ran its PCR with 60 Vbeta and 13 Jbeta primers. TCRdb's table, derived via immunoSEQ multiplex PCR, lists solely in-frame clones and lacks some. The data show approximately 140,000 clones, roughly 85% seen once. On this clone itself: Its target is unknown.

The chain employs TRBV25-1 and TRBJ1-5; TRBD1 is a possible D gene (6 bases). This receptor was identified in a boy younger than 18 in good health and CMV-seronegative. The sequenced sample was PBMCs. This chain's CDR3 is CASSGGTGWQPQHF. The CDR3 bases are TGTGCCAGCAGTGGCGGTACAGGGTGGCAGCCCCAGCATTTT.